This record covers a single T cell receptor (beta chain). This clonotype occurred a few times. The specificity of this receptor is unknown. Base qualities are not at hand, and no much larger clone is one base apart. Multiplex touch-down PCR with a mixed TRB-A/B primer pool was used to amplify rearranged TRB sequences covering the V, D and J segments. Illumina adapters and sample indices were attached to the amplicons through two consecutive PCR reactions run with Phusion HS II polymerase. The amplicons were purified from gel with the NucleoSpin Gel and PCR Clean-up kit and then assessed with Qubit and an Agilent 2100 Bioanalyzer. The libraries were sequenced on an Illumina MiSeq with 600-cycle, single-indexed, paired-end runs. For the original study's pipeline: TRB sequences were processed with MiXCR versions 2.12 and 3.0.5. Each unique CDR3 nucleotide sequence was counted as one clone, and only productive sequences with at least two reads were retained. Repertoire metrics included Shannon diversity, evenness, clonality (one minus evenness), and alpha-parameterized diversity profiles from alpha 0 to 5. The IGoR algorithm was used to compute generation probabilities of clones in paired pre- and post-chemotherapy samples. Using fastp trimming at Q25 and MiXCR clonotype assembly, TCRdb reanalyzed the public sequencing data and kept in-frame beta chains. Each CDR3 protein gets just one entry, which takes the most common genes and DNA from the rows behind it. TCRdb assigned the V and J calls; the authors' analysis was not used. The sample has a few thousand distinct CDR3 sequences on record, about 42% of them singletons. The ten largest account for approximately 5.4% of the sample.

The entry originates in a study of T cell repertoires in aging, cancer and after chemotherapy (dated by TCRdb to the late 2010s). Some background on the complete study: Six donor age groups were covered, ranging from 30 or younger up to 70 or older, and each group contained at least three individuals. In the solid tumor group, paired pre- and post-chemotherapy samples were obtained from brain tumor (glioblastoma) patients receiving temozolomide-based therapy. In total, the full dataset held millions of TCR reads. The study profiled peripheral blood TCR beta repertoires from healthy donors and cancer patients to examine immunoaging and T cell reconstitution after chemotherapy. A cohort of around 210 cancer patients (around 94 with hematological and roughly 120 with solid cancers) was assembled, and 95 to 100 healthy donors were included as a reference group. Overall study results and their limits: Compared with age-matched healthy donors, untreated patients with hematological or solid cancers had significantly lower TCR diversity and higher clonality in blood. According to the authors, the repertoire data do not allow conclusions to be drawn about immunological memory after chemotherapy. In both cancer cohorts, median generation probability rose over the chemotherapy interval, which suggests that the repertoire was reconstituted through rebound thymic output. Declining TCR diversity with age in healthy donors was mainly explained by loss of richness; in cancer patients, loss of evenness also contributed.

V and J are truncated by 8 bases and 1 base respectively, leaving an intervening sequence of 18 bases. The germline V gene supplies CDR1 MNHEY and CDR2 SVGEGT. From the cysteine up to the phenylalanine, the CDR3 has a length of 15 residues. Just CDR3 DNA is preserved here, 45 bases in frame from base 1. TCR beta rearrangements were amplified from genomic DNA extracted from peripheral blood rather than from sorted cells or RNA. This sequence uses TRBV6-2 or TRBV6-3 and TRBJ2-7; TRBD1 might be the D gene, on 7 matching bases. The clonotype comes from a human donor with a solid tumor. The sequencing input was blood. The DNA reads as follows: TGTGCCAGCCTCTCTTATCAGGGGGGATCCTACGAGCAGTACTTC. It encodes CASLSYQGGSYEQYF.